This T cell receptor (beta chain) is from a study of response to subunit inactivated influenza vaccine. MiXCR, applied by TCRdb to the RT-PCR reads, yields one record per CDR3 protein. The sample carries just under 550,000 distinct CDR3 sequences, approximately 24% recorded once. Germline V gives CDR1 MDHEN, CDR2 SYDVKM. Trimming stripped 9 bases from V and 1 base from J, with 13 bases between. This CDR3 has 15 amino acids. This sample was shared with a second study, whose subject was T cells expressing NK-cell markers. That publication notes: UMIs accompanied the 5'RACE template switching by which TCR beta cDNA was made. HCMV seropositivity marked most of the eight sequenced donors; one was seronegative. Topping the CD3+CD56-NKG2C+ fraction as well were these clonotypes, in a few donors.

Source: CD4+ T cells sorted from PBMCs, taken 12 days after vaccination. The chain combines TRBV28 with TRBJ2-6; D is unclear. The TCR was taken from a man between 50 and 59 years old who received an inactivated influenza vaccine. The CDR3 sequence: CASRARMSGANVLTF. The CDR3 nucleotides are TGTGCCAGTAGGGCCCGGATGTCTGGGGCCAACGTCCTGACTTTC.